The 5 T cell receptor beta chains below come from one sample, sequenced in a study of blood T cell repertoires in COVID-19. TCRdb's copy holds only in-frame clones and misses some; the assay was immunoSEQ multiplex PCR. The sample lists approximately 300,000 clones, around 88% occurring once. The specimen was peripheral blood. All receptors come from a woman in her 50s with acute or convalescent COVID-19.

V and J are TRBV3-1 (or the pseudogene TRBV3-2) and TRBJ2-5; perhaps TRBD2 as D (5 bases). The ends were cut back, 4 bases at V and 4 bases at J, with 16 bases in the middle. This CDR3 comprises 15 residues. The germline V gene encodes CDR1 LGHDT and CDR2 YNNKEL (reference sequence). This CDR3 is CASSPRYQGGETQYF. CDR3 sequence (DNA): TGTGCCAGCAGCCCCCGCTACCAAGGAGGAGAGACCCAGTACTTC.

This clone was counted between two and nine times. The chain couples TRBV9 to TRBJ2-1, with TRBD2 identical over 8 bases. The V gene's germline CDR1 is SGDLS and CDR2 YYNGEE. With 3 bases clipped from V and 4 bases from J, the junction kept 6 bases outside the gene matches. The CDR3 totals 15 residues. The CDR3 DNA reads as TGTGCCAGCAGCGGCCCCGGGACTAGGTACAATGAGCAGTTCTTC. It specifies CASSGPGTRYNEQFF.

The chain recombines TRBV19 with TRBJ1-5; D is perhaps TRBD1 (5 bases). The CDR3 loop spans 14 amino acids. Germline assignment: CDR1 LNHDA and CDR2 SQIVND (reference sequence). The V gene lost 2 bases and the J gene lost 9 bases, with 14 bases spanning the gap. The CDR3 protein is CASSIQGRERPQHF. The CDR3 DNA is TGTGCCAGTAGTATACAGGGCCGGGAGAGGCCCCAGCATTTT.

This chain links TRBV7-9 with TRBJ2-1; D uncertain. CDR1 is SEHNR and CDR2 is FQNEAQ in the germline V gene (reference sequence). The CDR3 covers 15 residues. V lost 4 bases and J lost 6, with 16 bases in between. Here the CDR3 reads CASSSDFVTVNEQFF. The CDR3 nucleotides read TGTGCCAGCAGCTCCGACTTTGTAACCGTCAATGAGCAGTTCTTC.

CDR3 loop: CASSLPQLWGGNQPQHF. As DNA, the CDR3 is TGTGCCAGCAGCTTACCGCAGCTTTGGGGAGGAAATCAGCCCCAGCATTTT. This chain connects TRBV7-4 to TRBJ1-5, with D uncertain. CDR3 length: 17 residues. Per germline, CDR1 SGHVT and CDR2 SQSDAQ. V lost 2 bases and J 4 bases, leaving 18 bases between the germline ends.